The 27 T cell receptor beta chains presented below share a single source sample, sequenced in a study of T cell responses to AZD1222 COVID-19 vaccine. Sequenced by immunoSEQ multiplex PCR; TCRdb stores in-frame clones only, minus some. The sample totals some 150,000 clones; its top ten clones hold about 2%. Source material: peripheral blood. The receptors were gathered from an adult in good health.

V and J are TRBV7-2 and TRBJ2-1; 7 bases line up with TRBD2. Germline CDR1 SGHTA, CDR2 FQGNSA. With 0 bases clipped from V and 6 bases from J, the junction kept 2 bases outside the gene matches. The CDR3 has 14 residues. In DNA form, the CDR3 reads TGTGCCAGCAGCTTAGCGGGACTATCCAATGAGCAGTTCTTC. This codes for CASSLAGLSNEQFF.

The CDR3 bases are TGTGCCAGTAGTCCAACGGGACAGACATATGGCTACACCTTC. The encoded protein is CASSPTGQTYGYTF. The gene calls are TRBV19 and TRBJ1-2; 7 bases agree with TRBD1. V was clipped by 5 bases and J by 5 bases; unmatched bases: 8. The CDR3 length is 14 residues. Germline assignment: CDR1 LNHDA and CDR2 SQIVND (reference sequence).

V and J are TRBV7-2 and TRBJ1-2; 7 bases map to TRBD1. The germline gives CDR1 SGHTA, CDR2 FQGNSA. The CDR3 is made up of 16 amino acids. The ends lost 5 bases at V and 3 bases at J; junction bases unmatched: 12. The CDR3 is CASSEVVGTAYYGYTF. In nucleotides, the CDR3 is TGTGCCAGCAGCGAAGTAGTAGGGACAGCTTACTATGGCTACACCTTC. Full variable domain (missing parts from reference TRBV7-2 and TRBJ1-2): GAGVSQSPSNKVTEKGKDVELRCDPISGHTALYWYRQSLGQGLEFLIYFQGNSAPDKSGLPSDRFSAERTGGSVSTLTIQRTQQEDSAVYLCASSEVVGTAYYGYTFGSGTRLTVV.

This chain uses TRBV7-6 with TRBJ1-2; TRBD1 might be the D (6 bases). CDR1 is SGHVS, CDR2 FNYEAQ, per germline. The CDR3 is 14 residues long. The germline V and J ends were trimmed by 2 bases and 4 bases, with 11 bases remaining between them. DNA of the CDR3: TGTGCCAGCAGCTTATTCGGGGGGGCCTATGGCTACACCTTC. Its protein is CASSLFGGAYGYTF.

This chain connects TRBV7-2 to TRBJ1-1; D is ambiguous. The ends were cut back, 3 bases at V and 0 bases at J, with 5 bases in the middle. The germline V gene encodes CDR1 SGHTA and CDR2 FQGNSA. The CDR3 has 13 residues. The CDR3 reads CASSFSMNTEAFF. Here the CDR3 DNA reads TGTGCCAGCAGCTTTAGTATGAACACTGAAGCTTTCTTT. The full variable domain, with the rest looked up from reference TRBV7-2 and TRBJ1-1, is GAGVSQSPSNKVTEKGKDVELRCDPISGHTALYWYRQSLGQGLEFLIYFQGNSAPDKSGLPSDRFSAERTGGSVSTLTIQRTQQEDSAVYLCASSFSMNTEAFFGQGTRLTVV.

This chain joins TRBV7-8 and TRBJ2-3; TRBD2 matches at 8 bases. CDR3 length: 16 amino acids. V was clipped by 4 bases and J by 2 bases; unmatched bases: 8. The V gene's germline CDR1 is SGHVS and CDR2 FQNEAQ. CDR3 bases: TGTGCCAGCAGCTCAGGACTAGCCGGGACCACAGATACGCAGTATTTT. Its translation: CASSSGLAGTTDTQYF. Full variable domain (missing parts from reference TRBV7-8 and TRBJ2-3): GAGVSQSPRYKVAKRGQDVALRCDPISGHVSLFWYQQALGQGPEFLTYFQNEAQLDKSGLPSDRFFAERPEGSVSTLKIQRTQQEDSAVYLCASSSGLAGTTDTQYFGPGTRLTVL.

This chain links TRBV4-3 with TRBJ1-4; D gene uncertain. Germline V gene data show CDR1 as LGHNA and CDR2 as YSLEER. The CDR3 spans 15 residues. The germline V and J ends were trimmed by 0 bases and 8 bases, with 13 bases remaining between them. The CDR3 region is CASSQEGIGGEKLFF. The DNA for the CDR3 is TGCGCCAGCAGCCAAGAGGGTATAGGAGGCGAAAAACTGTTTTTT.

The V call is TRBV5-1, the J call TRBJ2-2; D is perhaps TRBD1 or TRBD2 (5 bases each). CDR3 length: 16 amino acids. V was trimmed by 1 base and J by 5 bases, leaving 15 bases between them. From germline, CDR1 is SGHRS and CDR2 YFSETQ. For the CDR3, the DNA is TGCGCCAGCAGCTTGTCCGGGACCCCGGGTACCGGGGAGCTGTTTTTT. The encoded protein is CASSLSGTPGTGELFF.

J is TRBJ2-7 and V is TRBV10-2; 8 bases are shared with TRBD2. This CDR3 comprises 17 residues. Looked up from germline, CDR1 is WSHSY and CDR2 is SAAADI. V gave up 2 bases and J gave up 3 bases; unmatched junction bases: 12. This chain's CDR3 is CASSEVPGAGGGYEQYF. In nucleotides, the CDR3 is TGCGCCAGCAGTGAGGTCCCCGGGGCGGGGGGAGGCTACGAGCAGTACTTC.

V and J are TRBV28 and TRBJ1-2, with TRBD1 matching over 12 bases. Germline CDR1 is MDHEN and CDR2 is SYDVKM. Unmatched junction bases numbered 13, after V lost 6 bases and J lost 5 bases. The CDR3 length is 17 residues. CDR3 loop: CASSPRDRGRVGYGYTF. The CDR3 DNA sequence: TGTGCCAGCAGCCCACGGGACAGGGGGCGCGTGGGGTATGGCTACACCTTC.

This CDR3 is CASSTGQSSTDTQYF. The CDR3 region has the DNA TGTGCCAGCAGCACCGGACAGTCTAGCACAGATACGCAGTATTTT. V gene TRBV11-2 combines with J gene TRBJ2-3; the D gene is possibly TRBD1 (6 bases). This CDR3 contains 15 residues. Germline V gene data show CDR1 as SGHAT and CDR2 as FQNNGV. V lost 5 bases, J lost 0 bases, and 12 bases lay in between.

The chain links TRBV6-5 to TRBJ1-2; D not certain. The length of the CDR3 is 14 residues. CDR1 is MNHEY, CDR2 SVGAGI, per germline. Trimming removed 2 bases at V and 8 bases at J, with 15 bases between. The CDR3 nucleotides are TGTGCCAGCAGTTACGCCTCGGGCTCAGGCGGCTACACCTTC. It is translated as CASSYASGSGGYTF.

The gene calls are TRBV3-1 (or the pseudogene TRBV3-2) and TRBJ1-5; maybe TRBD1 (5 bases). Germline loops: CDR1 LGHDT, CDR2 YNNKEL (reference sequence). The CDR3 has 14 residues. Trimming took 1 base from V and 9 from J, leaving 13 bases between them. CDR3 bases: TGTGCCAGCAGCCAAGCCCAGGGTGCTCTGCCCCAGCATTTT. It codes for CASSQAQGALPQHF.

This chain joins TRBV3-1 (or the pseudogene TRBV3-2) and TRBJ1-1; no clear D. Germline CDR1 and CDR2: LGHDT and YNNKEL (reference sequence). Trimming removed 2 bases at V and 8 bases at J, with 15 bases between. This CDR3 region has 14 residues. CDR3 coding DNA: TGTGCCAGCAGCCAACCCCAAGGCGCCCTGGAAGCTTTCTTT. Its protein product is CASSQPQGALEAFF.

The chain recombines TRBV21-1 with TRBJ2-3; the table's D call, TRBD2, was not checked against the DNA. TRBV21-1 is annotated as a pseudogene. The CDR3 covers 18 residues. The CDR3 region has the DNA TGTGCCAGCAGCAAAAAGGCTAGCTCGACTACTAGCACAGATACGCAGTATTTT. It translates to CASSKKASSTTSTDTQYF.

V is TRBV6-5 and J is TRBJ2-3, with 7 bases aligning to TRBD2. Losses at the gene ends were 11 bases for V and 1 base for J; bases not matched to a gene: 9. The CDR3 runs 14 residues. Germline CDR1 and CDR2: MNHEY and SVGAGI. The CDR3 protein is CAGGGDIGTDTQYF. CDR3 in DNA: TGTGCCGGGGGGGGTGACATTGGCACAGATACGCAGTATTTT.

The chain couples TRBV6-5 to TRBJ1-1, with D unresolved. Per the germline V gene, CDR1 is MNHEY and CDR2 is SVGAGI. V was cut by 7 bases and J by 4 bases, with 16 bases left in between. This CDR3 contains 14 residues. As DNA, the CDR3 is TGTGCCAGCACGTTTTGGGGTGAGGGCACTGAAGCTTTCTTT. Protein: CASTFWGEGTEAFF.

CDR3 sequence (DNA): TGTGCCAGCAGTTCGACAGGTTTGGCAAAACTGTTTTTT. Residues: CASSSTGLAKLFF. This chain joins TRBV12-3 or TRBV12-4 and TRBJ1-4; maybe TRBD1 (6 bases). V lost 4 bases to trimming and J lost 10 bases, with 13 bases between them. This CDR3 has 13 amino acids.

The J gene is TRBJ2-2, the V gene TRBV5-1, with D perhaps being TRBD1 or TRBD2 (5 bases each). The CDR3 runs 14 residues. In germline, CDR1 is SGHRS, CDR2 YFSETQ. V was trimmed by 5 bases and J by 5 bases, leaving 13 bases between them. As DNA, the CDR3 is TGCGCCAGCAGACCGAATGGGGGAACCGGGGAGCTGTTTTTT. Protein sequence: CASRPNGGTGELFF.

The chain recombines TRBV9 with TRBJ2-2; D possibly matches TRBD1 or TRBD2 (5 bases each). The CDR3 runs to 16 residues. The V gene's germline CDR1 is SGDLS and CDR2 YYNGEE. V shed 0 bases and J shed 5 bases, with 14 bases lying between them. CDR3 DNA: TGTGCCAGCAGCGTAGCAGGGACGGGGAGTACCGGGGAGCTGTTTTTT. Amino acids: CASSVAGTGSTGELFF.

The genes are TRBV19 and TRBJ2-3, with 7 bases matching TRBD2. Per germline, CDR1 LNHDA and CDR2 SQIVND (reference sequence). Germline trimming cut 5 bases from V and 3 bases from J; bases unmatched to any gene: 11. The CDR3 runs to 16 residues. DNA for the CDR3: TGTGCCAGTAGTGGGGGACCGGGCGGGGGTACAGATACGCAGTATTTT. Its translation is CASSGGPGGGTDTQYF. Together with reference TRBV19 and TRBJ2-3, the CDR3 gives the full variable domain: DGGITQSPKYLFRKEGQNVTLSCEQNLNHDAMYWYRQDPGQGLRLIYYSQIVNDFQKGDIAEGYSVSREKKESFPLTVTSAQKNPTAFYLCASSGGPGGGTDTQYFGPGTRLTVL.

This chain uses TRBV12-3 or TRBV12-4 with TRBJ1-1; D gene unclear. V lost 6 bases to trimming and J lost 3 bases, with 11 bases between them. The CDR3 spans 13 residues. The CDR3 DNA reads TGTGCCAGCAGGCCACAGAGAGACACTGAAGCTTTCTTT. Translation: CASRPQRDTEAFF.

The CDR3 DNA is TGTGCCAGCAGTCCTTCGCGGGGGTTTTACAATGAGCAGTTCTTC. Translation gives CASSPSRGFYNEQFF. V and J are TRBV2 and TRBJ2-1, with 7 positions matching TRBD2. CDR3 size: 15 residues. The germline V gene has CDR1 SNHLY and CDR2 FYNNEI. J lost 4 bases, V lost 5 bases, and 8 bases had no gene match.

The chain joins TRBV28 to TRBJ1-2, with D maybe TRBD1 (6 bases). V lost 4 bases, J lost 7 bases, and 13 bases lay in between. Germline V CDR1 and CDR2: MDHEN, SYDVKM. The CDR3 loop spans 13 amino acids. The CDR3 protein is CASSSTGLGGYTF. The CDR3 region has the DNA TGTGCCAGCAGTTCAACAGGGTTGGGTGGCTACACCTTC.

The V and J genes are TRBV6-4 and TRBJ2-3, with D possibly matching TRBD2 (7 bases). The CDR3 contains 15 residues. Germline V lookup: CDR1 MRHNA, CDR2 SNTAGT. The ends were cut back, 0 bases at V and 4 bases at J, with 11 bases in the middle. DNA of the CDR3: TGTGCCAGCAGTGACTCGATAGGGGGGGCAGATACGCAGTATTTT. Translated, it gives CASSDSIGGADTQYF.

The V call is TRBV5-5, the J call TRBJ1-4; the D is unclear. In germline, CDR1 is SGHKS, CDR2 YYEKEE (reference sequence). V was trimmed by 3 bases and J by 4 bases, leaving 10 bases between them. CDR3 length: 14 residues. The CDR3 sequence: CASSSLGDNEKLFF. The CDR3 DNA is TGTGCCAGCAGCTCCCTTGGAGATAATGAAAAACTGTTTTTT.

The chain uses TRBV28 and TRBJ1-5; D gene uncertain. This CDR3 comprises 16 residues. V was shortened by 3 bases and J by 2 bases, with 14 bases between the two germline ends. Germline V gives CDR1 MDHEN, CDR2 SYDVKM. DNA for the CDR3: TGTGCCAGCAGTTTCCCGCCCCCGGCGGGCAATCAGCCCCAGCATTTT. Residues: CASSFPPPAGNQPQHF. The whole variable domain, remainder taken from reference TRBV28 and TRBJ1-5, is DVKVTQSSRYLVKRTGEKVFLECVQDMDHENMFWYRQDPGLGLRLIYFSYDVKMKEKGDIPEGYSVSREKKERFSLILESASTNQTSMYLCASSFPPPAGNQPQHFGDGTRLSIL.